The clone carrying this TCR beta chain was found once. Its antigen is not identified. The sample is drawn from a study of graft-versus-host responses after intestinal transplantation. In the study overall: Isolated intestinal, liver-intestinal, or multivisceral transplants had been given to the recipients.

The CDR3 has 16 residues. Germline assignment: CDR1 SGDLS and CDR2 YYNGEE. Between the trimmed V and J ends, which lost 0 bases and 2 bases, there was a span of 15 bases. Repertoires were generated with immunoSEQ multiplex PCR, while TCRdb's copy carries only in-frame clones and drops some. The sample includes approximately 130,000 clones, about 92% of them seen just once. The sequences come from unstimulated CD4+ T cells sorted from spleen or lymph node cells, collected before intestinal transplant. This sequence joins TRBV9 and TRBJ2-7; no clear D. This TCR derives from a human donor who received an intestinal transplant. CDR3 bases: TGTGCCAGCAGCGTAGCAGGAACAGTAAAAACCTACGAGCAGTACTTC. Translated: CASSVAGTVKTYEQYF.